Each of the 7 T cell receptor beta chains below was sequenced from the same sample in a study of T cells in Graves' hyperthyroidism and ophthalmopathy. RNA transcripts served as the template for amplifying TCR beta CDR3 regions. The HTBI primer set was used in a first-round RT-PCR of the TCR CDR3. One entry per CDR3 protein results from TCRdb running MiXCR on the multiplex PCR reads. The top ten clones hold less than 45% of a sample with about 380,000 distinct CDR3 sequences, about 18% of them seen once. The sequenced sample was blood. The source is a man between 18 and 35 years old with Graves' ophthalmopathy.

Concerning this clonotype itself: A much bigger clone sits one base away, suggesting this may be a read error. The V and J genes are TRBV7-2 and TRBJ2-1; 7 bases align to TRBD2. The V and J ends lost 2 bases and 9 bases, in that order; junction bases with no gene match: 10. The CDR3 covers 15 residues. Germline V gene data show CDR1 as SGHTA and CDR2 as FQGNSA. CDR3 residues: CASSLFPSGVCEQFF. In DNA form, the CDR3 reads TGTGCCAGCAGCTTATTTCCTAGCGGAGTATGTGAGCAGTTCTTC.

This sequence joins TRBV24-1 and TRBJ2-3; either TRBD1 or TRBD2 may supply D (5 bases each). The CDR3 consists of 14 residues. In germline, CDR1 is KGHDR, CDR2 SFDVKD. V lost 1 base and J 4 bases, leaving 8 bases between the germline ends. CDR3 bases: TGTGCCACCAGTGATTTCGGGGCACCAGATACGCAGTATTTT. The encoded protein is CATSDFGAPDTQYF.

This clonotype occurred many times. The chain is built from TRBV3-1 and TRBJ1-5, with D possibly matching TRBD1 (6 bases). The CDR3 is 17 amino acids. Germline CDR1 reads LGHDT; CDR2 reads YNNKEL (reference sequence). Trimming took off 4 bases at V and 1 base at J, with 17 bases between the two ends. This CDR3 reads CASSPQDTGRSNQPQHF. CDR3 nucleotide sequence: TGTGCCAGCAGCCCTCAAGACACAGGGAGGAGCAATCAGCCCCAGCATTTT.

This clonotype was counted a few times. V and J are TRBV27 and TRBJ1-5; 10 bases are shared with TRBD1. The length of the CDR3 is 15 residues. CDR1 is MNHEY, CDR2 SMNVEV, per germline (reference sequence). The V gene end was trimmed by 4 bases and the J gene end by 6 bases; junction bases not matched to a gene: 6. The CDR3: CASSYGTGVGQPQHF. In DNA, the CDR3 is TGTGCCAGCAGTTACGGGACAGGGGTAGGTCAGCCCCAGCATTTT.

In its sample, this clonotype was seen many times. This sequence joins TRBV3-1 and TRBJ2-3, with TRBD2 as a possible D gene (5 bases). The germline CDR1 and CDR2 sequences are LGHDT and YNNKEL (reference sequence). V was pared by 4 bases and J by 6 bases, with 17 bases between. CDR3 size: 15 residues. This chain's CDR3 is CASSPRGMRVDTQYF. CDR3 bases: TGTGCCAGCAGCCCCAGAGGCATGAGGGTGGATACGCAGTATTTT.

The chain uses TRBV28 and TRBJ2-7; the match to TRBD2 covers 7 bases. V lost 5 bases to trimming and J lost 2 bases; unmatched junction nucleotides: 9. The germline CDR1 and CDR2 sequences are MDHEN and SYDVKM. The CDR3 sequence is 15 residues long. CDR3 sequence: CASSAPRTSAYEQYF. DNA of the CDR3: TGTGCCAGCAGTGCCCCCCGGACTAGTGCCTACGAGCAGTACTTC.

Comments on this clonotype: Since no conserved phenylalanine or tryptophan closes the CDR3, a read error is the likely cause. V is TRBV19 and J is TRBJ1-1, with D uncertain. Trimming left V 4 bases short and J 3 bases short, with 3 bases between. The CDR3 extends over 11 amino acids. The germline CDR1 and CDR2 sequences are LNHDA and SQIVND (reference sequence). DNA for the CDR3: TGTGCCAGTAGTAGTTACACTGAAGCTTTCCTT. The encoded protein is CASSSYTEAFL.